This is a list of T cell receptor beta chains from one sample in a study of blood T cell repertoires in COVID-19. Method: immunoSEQ multiplex PCR; TCRdb's copy keeps in-frame clones and lacks some. The table shows some 170,000 clones, with 65% to 90% occurring only once. The specimen sequenced was PBMCs or T cells enriched from blood (not recorded which). Receptor source: a man in his fifties who had recovered from COVID-19. Both conserved end residues are part of each CDR3. Each record gives: V gene, clone size, J gene, D gene, CDR3 protein, CDR3 DNA. The D gene is left open where the match is weak. Not every row has a clone size; where given, it reads once, few, many or a size class.

TRBV15	.	TRBJ2-3	TRBD2	CATSKLLGTSGVAADTQYF	TGTGCCACCAGCAAGTTGCTCGGGACTAGCGGGGTGGCAGCAGATACGCAGTATTTT
TRBV5-5	.	TRBJ2-6	TRBD1	CASSSTGGSSGANVLTF	TGTGCCAGCAGTTCGACAGGGGGCTCCTCTGGGGCCAACGTCCTGACTTTC
TRBV5-1	.	TRBJ2-5	.	CASSLSRNAGRETQYF	TGCGCCAGCAGCTTGTCGAGGAATGCCGGAAGGGAGACCCAGTACTTC
TRBV2	.	TRBJ2-7	.	CASSGLTGSYEQYF	TGTGCCAGCAGTGGTCTGACAGGTTCCTACGAGCAGTACTTC
TRBV18	once	TRBJ1-5	TRBD1	CASSPQGTGNQPQHF	TGTGCCAGCTCACCGCAAGGGACAGGGAATCAGCCCCAGCATTTT
TRBV6-5	.	TRBJ1-1	.	CASSYLGSTEAFF	TGTGCCAGCAGTTACTTAGGGAGCACTGAAGCTTTCTTT
TRBV5-1	.	TRBJ1-2	TRBD1	CASSPDRGSYGYTF	TGCGCCAGCAGCCCCGACAGGGGATCATATGGCTACACCTTC
TRBV18	few	TRBJ1-5	.	CASSPSGRGNQPQHF	TGTGCCAGCTCACCCTCGGGGAGGGGCAATCAGCCCCAGCATTTT
TRBV5-1	.	TRBJ2-2	TRBD2	CASSLVGSGANTGELFF	TGCGCCAGCAGCTTGGTGGGTAGCGGGGCGAACACCGGGGAGCTGTTTTTT
TRBV30	.	TRBJ1-2	.	CAWSGGSFYGYTF	TGTGCCTGGAGTGGCGGCAGTTTCTATGGCTACACCTTC
TRBV9	once	TRBJ1-1	.	CASSVAGRTEAFF	TGTGCCAGCAGCGTCGCAGGGCGCACTGAAGCTTTCTTT
TRBV7-9	.	TRBJ2-5	.	CASSLAAGKETQYF	TGTGCCAGCAGCTTAGCTGCAGGGAAAGAGACCCAGTACTTC
TRBV5-1	.	TRBJ1-1	.	CASSRGIGGEAFF	TGCGCCAGCAGCCGGGGGATCGGTGGTGAAGCTTTCTTT
TRBV27	.	TRBJ2-1	TRBD1	CASSFPRTGIGPNEQFF	TGTGCCAGCAGTTTTCCCCGGACAGGAATAGGGCCAAATGAGCAGTTCTTC
TRBV5-4	.	TRBJ2-1	TRBD2	CASSERDPSYNEQFF	TGTGCCAGCAGCGAGCGGGATCCCTCCTACAATGAGCAGTTCTTC
TRBV15	.	TRBJ1-6	.	CATSRGRRGSYNSPLHF	TGTGCCACCAGCAGAGGCCGGAGGGGATCCTATAATTCACCCCTCCACTTT
TRBV29-1	.	TRBJ1-1	.	CSVSPLGLSNTEAFF	TGCAGCGTTTCACCCCTGGGACTGTCTAACACTGAAGCTTTCTTT
TRBV2	.	TRBJ1-5	.	CASSEVLSGQPQHF	TGTGCCAGCAGTGAAGTCCTGTCGGGACAGCCCCAGCATTTT
TRBV27	few	TRBJ1-5	.	CASSLVGHLSNQPQHF	TGTGCCAGCAGTTTAGTCGGACACCTCAGCAATCAGCCCCAGCATTTT
TRBV19	.	TRBJ1-1	.	CASMRQKNTEAFF	TGTGCCAGTATGAGACAGAAGAACACTGAAGCTTTCTTT
TRBV5-1	.	TRBJ2-1	TRBD2	CASSIPGGPNNEQFF	TGCGCCAGCAGCATCCCGGGGGGGCCCAACAATGAGCAGTTCTTC
TRBV5-1	.	TRBJ1-1	.	CASSLDRLNTEAFF	TGCGCCAGCAGCTTGGACAGGTTGAACACTGAAGCTTTCTTT
TRBV5-5	.	TRBJ1-3	.	CASSLWPGATSGNTIYF	TGTGCCAGCAGCTTGTGGCCAGGGGCTACCTCTGGAAACACCATATATTTT
TRBV6-5	.	TRBJ1-6	.	CASSLRGDGGSPLHF	TGTGCCAGCAGCCTCCGGGGAGACGGCGGTTCACCCCTCCACTTT
TRBV15	few	TRBJ1-2	TRBD1	CATVRDRGDYGYTF	TGTGCCACCGTCCGGGACAGGGGCGACTATGGCTACACCTTC
TRBV19	.	TRBJ1-1	.	CASRTPSEGEANTEAFF	TGTGCCAGTAGGACACCCTCCGAAGGGGAGGCTAACACTGAAGCTTTCTTT
TRBV30	.	TRBJ2-7	TRBD2	CASSGGAYEQYF	TGTGCCTCTTCGGGGGGGGCCTACGAGCAGTACTTC
TRBV30	once	TRBJ1-4	.	CAWSGAGVVNEKLFF	TGTGCCTGGAGTGGAGCGGGGGTCGTTAATGAAAAACTGTTTTTT
TRBV5-1	.	TRBJ1-6	.	CASRSLTGYNSPLHF	TGCGCCAGCAGGTCCTTGACGGGGTATAATTCACCCCTCCACTTT
TRBV9	.	TRBJ1-1	TRBD1	CASSIRQGIVDTEAFF	TGTGCCAGCAGCATCAGACAGGGGATCGTGGACACTGAAGCTTTCTTT
TRBV19	.	TRBJ1-5	TRBD1	CASSGTGNQPQHF	TGTGCCAGTAGCGGGACAGGTAATCAGCCCCAGCATTTT
TRBV4-1	.	TRBJ2-7	.	CASSHPPAYEQYF	TGCGCCAGCAGCCACCCTCCAGCCTACGAGCAGTACTTC
TRBV6-5	few	TRBJ2-7	TRBD1	CASNNKGQGAGEQYF	TGTGCCAGCAATAATAAGGGACAGGGGGCTGGCGAGCAGTACTTC
TRBV14	few	TRBJ1-6	.	CASRQVDNSPLHF	TGTGCCAGCAGGCAGGTGGATAATTCACCCCTCCACTTT
TRBV11-3	.	TRBJ2-3	.	CASSLDVQTDTQYF	TGTGCCAGCAGCTTAGATGTTCAGACAGATACGCAGTATTTT
TRBV5-1	.	TRBJ2-7	TRBD2	CASSLGAGRSYEQYF	TGCGCCAGCAGCTTGGGAGCGGGGCGATCCTACGAGCAGTACTTC
TRBV30	.	TRBJ1-4	TRBD1	CAWGLGQTTNEKLFF	TGTGCCTGGGGGTTGGGACAGACAACTAATGAAAAACTGTTTTTT
TRBV11-2	.	TRBJ2-1	TRBD2	CATQLASSYNEQFF	TGTGCCACCCAACTAGCGTCATCCTACAATGAGCAGTTCTTC
TRBV5-1	.	TRBJ2-5	TRBD1	CASSVGQPQETQYF	TGCGCCAGCAGCGTGGGACAGCCTCAAGAGACCCAGTACTTC